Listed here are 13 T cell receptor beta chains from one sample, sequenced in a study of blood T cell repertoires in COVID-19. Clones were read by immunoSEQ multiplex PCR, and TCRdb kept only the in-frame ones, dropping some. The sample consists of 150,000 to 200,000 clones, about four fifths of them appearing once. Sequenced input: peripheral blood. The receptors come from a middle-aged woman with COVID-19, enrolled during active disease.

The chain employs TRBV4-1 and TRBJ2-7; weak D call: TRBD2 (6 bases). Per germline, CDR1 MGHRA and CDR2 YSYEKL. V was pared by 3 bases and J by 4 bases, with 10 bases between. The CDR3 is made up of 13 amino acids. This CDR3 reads CASSQPGEYEQYF. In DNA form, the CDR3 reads TGCGCCAGCAGCCAGCCGGGGGAGTACGAGCAGTACTTC.

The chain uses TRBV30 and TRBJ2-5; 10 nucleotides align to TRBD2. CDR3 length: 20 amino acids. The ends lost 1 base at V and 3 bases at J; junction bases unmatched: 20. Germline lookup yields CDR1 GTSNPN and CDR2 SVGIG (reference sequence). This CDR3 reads CAWSDPMSLAGALWEETQYF. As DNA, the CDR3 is TGTGCCTGGAGTGACCCCATGAGCCTAGCGGGGGCCCTGTGGGAAGAGACCCAGTACTTC.

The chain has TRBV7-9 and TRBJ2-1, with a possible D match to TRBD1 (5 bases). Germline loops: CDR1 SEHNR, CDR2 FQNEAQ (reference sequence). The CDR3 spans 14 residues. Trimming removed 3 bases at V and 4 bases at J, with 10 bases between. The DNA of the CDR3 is TGTGCCAGCAGCTTGGTTCAGGGATACAATGAGCAGTTCTTC. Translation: CASSLVQGYNEQFF.

The CDR3, as DNA: TGTGCCTGGACCGACAGGGTTGCTGGAAACACCATATATTTT. Its translation: CAWTDRVAGNTIYF. The V and J genes are TRBV30 and TRBJ1-3; TRBD1 aligns across 7 bases. V shed 4 bases and J 2 bases; nucleotides not matched to a gene: 5. There are 14 residues in the CDR3. Germline V CDR1 and CDR2: GTSNPN, SVGIG (reference sequence).

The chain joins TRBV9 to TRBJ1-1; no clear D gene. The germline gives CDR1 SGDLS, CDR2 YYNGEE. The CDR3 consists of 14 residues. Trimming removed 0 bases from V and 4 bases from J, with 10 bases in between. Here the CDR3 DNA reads TGTGCCAGCAGCGTAGGAATTGGGAGCACTGAAGCTTTCTTT. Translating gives CASSVGIGSTEAFF.

The CDR3 nucleotides are TGTGCCAGTAGTCTAGGGACAGGGTTAATGAACACTGAAGCTTTCTTT. It specifies CASSLGTGLMNTEAFF. V usage is TRBV19 and J usage is TRBJ1-1; 9 bases line up with TRBD1. V trimming: 5 bases; J trimming: 0 bases; junction bases outside the gene matches: 7. Germline assignment: CDR1 LNHDA and CDR2 SQIVND (reference sequence). CDR3 size: 16 residues.

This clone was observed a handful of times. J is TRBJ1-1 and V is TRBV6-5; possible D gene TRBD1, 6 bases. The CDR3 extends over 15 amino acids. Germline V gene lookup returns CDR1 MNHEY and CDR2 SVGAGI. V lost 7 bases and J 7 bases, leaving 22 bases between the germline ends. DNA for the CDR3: TGTGCCAGCACCCCAGCGGGGGCAGGTAGAAATGAAGCTTTCTTT. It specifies CASTPAGAGRNEAFF.

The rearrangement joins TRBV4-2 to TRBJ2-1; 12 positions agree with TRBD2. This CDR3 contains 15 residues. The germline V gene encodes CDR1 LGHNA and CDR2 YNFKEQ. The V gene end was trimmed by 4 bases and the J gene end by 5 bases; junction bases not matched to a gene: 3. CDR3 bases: TGTGCCAGCAGCCCTAGCGGGGGGGCAGACAATGAGCAGTTCTTC. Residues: CASSPSGGADNEQFF.

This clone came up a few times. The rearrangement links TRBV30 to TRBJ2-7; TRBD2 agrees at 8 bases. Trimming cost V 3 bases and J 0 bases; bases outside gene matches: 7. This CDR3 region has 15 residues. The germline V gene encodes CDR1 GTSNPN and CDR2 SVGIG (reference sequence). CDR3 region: CAWRRAGGSSYEQYF. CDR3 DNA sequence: TGTGCCTGGAGGAGGGCGGGAGGTAGCTCCTACGAGCAGTACTTC.

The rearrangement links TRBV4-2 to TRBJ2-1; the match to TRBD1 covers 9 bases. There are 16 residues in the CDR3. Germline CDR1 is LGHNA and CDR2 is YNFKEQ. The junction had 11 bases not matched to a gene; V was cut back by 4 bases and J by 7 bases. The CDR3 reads CASSPIDRGEGNEQFF. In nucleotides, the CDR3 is TGTGCCAGCAGCCCTATCGACAGGGGGGAAGGGAATGAGCAGTTCTTC.

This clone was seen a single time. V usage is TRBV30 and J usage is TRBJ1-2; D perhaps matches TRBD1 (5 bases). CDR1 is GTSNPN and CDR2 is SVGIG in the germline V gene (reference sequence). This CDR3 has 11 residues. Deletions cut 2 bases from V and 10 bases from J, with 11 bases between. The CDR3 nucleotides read TGTGCCTGGAGTCCAGGGCCCGTCTACACCTTC. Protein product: CAWSPGPVYTF.

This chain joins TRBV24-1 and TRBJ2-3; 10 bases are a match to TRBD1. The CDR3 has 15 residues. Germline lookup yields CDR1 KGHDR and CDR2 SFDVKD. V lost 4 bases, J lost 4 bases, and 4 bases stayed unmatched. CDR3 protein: CATSDPGQGADTQYF. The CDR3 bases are TGTGCCACCAGTGACCCTGGACAGGGGGCAGATACGCAGTATTTT.

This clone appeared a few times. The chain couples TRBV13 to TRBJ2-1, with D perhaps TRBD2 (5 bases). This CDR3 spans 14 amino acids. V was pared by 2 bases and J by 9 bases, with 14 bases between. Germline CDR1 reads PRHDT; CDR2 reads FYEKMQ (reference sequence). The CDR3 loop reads CASSLPRAGGEQFF. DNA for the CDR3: TGTGCCAGCAGCTTACCCCGTGCGGGCGGTGAGCAGTTCTTC.